This T cell receptor beta chain is drawn from a study of vaccination and CD4 T cells after COVID-19. Regarding the study as a whole: Sampling was limited to relatively few convalescent patients, with no early post-infection timepoints studied.

Stated treatment: roughly 10-day PBMC culture with coronavirus spike peptide pools or control peptides (ViraFEST assay). This CDR3 is 16 amino acids long. V trimming: 6 bases; J trimming: 4 bases; junction bases outside the gene matches: 7. Germline V gives CDR1 ENHRY, CDR2 SYGVKD. Turning to this clonotype: Its specificity is unknown.

Sequencing of DNA taken from cultured CD4+ T cells relied on the Oncomine TCR Beta short-read assay. In this case, cultured CD4+ T cells provided the extracted genomic DNA. In TCRdb, the PCR reads were re-called with MiXCR into one record per CDR3 protein. The sample holds roughly 22,000 distinct CDR3 sequences, 32% seen once. This TCR was sampled from a human donor with COVID-19. What was sequenced was cultured CD4+ T cells from blood. This chain links TRBV10-3 with TRBJ2-2; 11 bases line up with TRBD2. CDR3 coding DNA: TGTGCCATCAGGGACGGACTAGCGGGCCCCACCGGGGAGCTGTTTTTT. Translated: CAIRDGLAGPTGELFF.